This T cell receptor beta chain was observed in a study of graft-versus-host responses after intestinal transplantation. V shed 5 bases and J 2 bases; nucleotides not matched to a gene: 8. Germline V gene lookup returns CDR1 SQVTM and CDR2 ANQGSEA. CDR3 length: 15 amino acids. About this clone itself: Its antigen is as yet unknown.

Points from the study as a whole: Peak GvH clone levels in circulation were associated with early post-transplant HvG declines. The authors found GvH clones in recipient marrow, some appearing first in ileum or blood.

The repertoire was sequenced with immunoSEQ multiplex PCR; TCRdb's copy has only in-frame clones and lacks some. The sample includes more than 85,000 clones, roughly 80% of them seen just once. This rearrangement joins TRBV29-1 to TRBJ2-1; 8 nucleotides align to TRBD2. The material sequenced was unstimulated CD4+ T cells sorted from spleen or lymph node cells, taken before intestinal transplant. The source is a human donor who received an intestinal transplant. CDR3 sequence reads: CSVRYSGGPYNEQFF. CDR3 DNA sequence: TGCAGCGTTCGGTACAGCGGGGGCCCCTACAATGAGCAGTTCTTC.